This TCR beta chain derives from a study of human T cells and chemical hapten exposure. Study-wide background: The variation in per-sample TCR yields arose mainly from small differences in pooled library volumes.

Broader study findings: No alteration of TCRs above 1 in 1000 frequency was seen with DPC sensitization.

The library labeled individual cDNA molecules by adding unique molecular identifiers to them. Source study methods: Samples held a median of about 94,000 TCRs, range about 20,000–690,600. TCRdb reprocessed the RACE reads with MiXCR, giving one entry per CDR3 protein. The V and J calls follow TCRdb's processing rather than the paper's. Among 360,000 or so distinct CDR3 sequences listed, around 6% were seen once. This clonotype came up many times. Its antigen remains unidentified. Time point defined: patch test 2, 6 weeks after DPC sensitization. Treatment reported: therapeutic diphenylcyclopropenone sensitization with weekly scalp DPC. Sequencing used whole blood, obtained in connection with sensitization to the hapten diphenylcyclopropenone (DPC). This receptor was identified in a woman in her late teens or twenties with alopecia areata. Some clones in this sample may be carry-over from other donors' samples.

The CDR3 nucleotides are TGTGCCAGCAGCTTAGATCTGGGTTCGACTGAAGCTTTCTTT. This codes for CASSLDLGSTEAFF. The V call is TRBV11-2, the J call TRBJ1-1, with D unresolved. The CDR3 has 14 amino acids. The ends were cut back, 0 bases at V and 5 bases at J, with 10 bases in the middle. CDR1 is SGHAT, CDR2 FQNNGV, per germline.